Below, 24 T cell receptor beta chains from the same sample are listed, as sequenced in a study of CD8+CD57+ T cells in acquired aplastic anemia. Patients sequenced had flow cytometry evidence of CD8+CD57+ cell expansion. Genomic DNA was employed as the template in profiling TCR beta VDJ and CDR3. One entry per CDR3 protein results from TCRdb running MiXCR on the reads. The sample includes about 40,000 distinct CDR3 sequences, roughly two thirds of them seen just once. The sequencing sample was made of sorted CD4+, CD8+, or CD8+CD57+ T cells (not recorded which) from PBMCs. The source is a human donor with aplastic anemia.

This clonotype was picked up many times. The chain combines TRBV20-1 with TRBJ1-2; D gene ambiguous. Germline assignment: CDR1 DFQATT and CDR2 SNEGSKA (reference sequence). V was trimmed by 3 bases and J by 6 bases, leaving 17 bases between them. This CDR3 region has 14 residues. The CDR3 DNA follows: TGCAGTGCTAGTTTGGAGTTAGGAGGCCATGGCTACACCTTC. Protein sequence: CSASLELGGHGYTF.

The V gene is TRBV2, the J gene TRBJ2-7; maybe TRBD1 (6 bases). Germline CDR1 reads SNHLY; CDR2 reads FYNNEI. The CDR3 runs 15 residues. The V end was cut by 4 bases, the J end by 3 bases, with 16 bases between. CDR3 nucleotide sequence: TGTGCCAGCAGTGCCTACAGGGTATTCAGCTACGAGCAGTACTTC. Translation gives CASSAYRVFSYEQYF. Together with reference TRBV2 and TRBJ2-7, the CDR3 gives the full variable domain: EPEVTQTPSHQVTQMGQEVILRCVPISNHLYFYWYRQILGQKVEFLVSFYNNEISEKSEIFDDQFSVERPDGSNFTLKIRSTKLEDSAMYFCASSAYRVFSYEQYFGPGTRLTVT.

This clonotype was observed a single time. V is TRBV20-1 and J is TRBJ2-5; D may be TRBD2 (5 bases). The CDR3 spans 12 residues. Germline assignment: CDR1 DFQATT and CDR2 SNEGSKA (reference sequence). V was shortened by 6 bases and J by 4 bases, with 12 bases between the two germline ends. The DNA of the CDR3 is TGCAGTGCAATTTCCCGGGGAGAGACCCAGTACTTC. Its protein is CSAISRGETQYF.

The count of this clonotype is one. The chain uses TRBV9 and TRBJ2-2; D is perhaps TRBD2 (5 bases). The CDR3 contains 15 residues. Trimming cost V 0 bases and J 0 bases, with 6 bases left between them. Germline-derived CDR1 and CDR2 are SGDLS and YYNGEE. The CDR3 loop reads CASSVASTNTGELFF. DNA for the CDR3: TGTGCCAGCAGCGTAGCTAGCACGAACACCGGGGAGCTGTTTTTT.

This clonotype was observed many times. The CDR3 nucleotides are TGCGCCAGCAGCCTTCACAGGGGTTATAACTATGGCTACACCTTC. It is translated as CASSLHRGYNYGYTF. The V gene is TRBV4-1, the J gene TRBJ1-2, with 7 bases aligning to TRBD1. Germline CDR1 MGHRA, CDR2 YSYEKL. This CDR3 comprises 15 residues. Unmatched junction bases numbered 6, after V lost 4 bases and J lost 1 base.

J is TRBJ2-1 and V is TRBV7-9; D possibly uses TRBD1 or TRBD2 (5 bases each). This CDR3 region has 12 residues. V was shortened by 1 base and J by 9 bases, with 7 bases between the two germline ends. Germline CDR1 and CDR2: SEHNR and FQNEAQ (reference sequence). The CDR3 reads CASSLEGTEQFF. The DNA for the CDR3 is TGTGCCAGCAGCTTAGAGGGGACTGAGCAGTTCTTC.

The CDR3 DNA sequence: TGTGCCAGTAGTAGGACGGACACCCAAGAGACCCAGTACTTC. Its translation is CASSRTDTQETQYF. The rearrangement joins TRBV19 to TRBJ2-5, with TRBD1 as a possible D gene (5 bases). The CDR3 is 14 residues long. Germline loops: CDR1 LNHDA, CDR2 SQIVND (reference sequence). V gave up 4 bases and J gave up 1 base, with 10 bases separating them.

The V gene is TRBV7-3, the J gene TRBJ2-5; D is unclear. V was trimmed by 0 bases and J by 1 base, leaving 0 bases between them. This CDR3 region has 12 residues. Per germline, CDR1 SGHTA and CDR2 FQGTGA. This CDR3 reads CASSLTQETQYF. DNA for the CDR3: TGTGCCAGCAGCTTAACCCAAGAGACCCAGTACTTC.

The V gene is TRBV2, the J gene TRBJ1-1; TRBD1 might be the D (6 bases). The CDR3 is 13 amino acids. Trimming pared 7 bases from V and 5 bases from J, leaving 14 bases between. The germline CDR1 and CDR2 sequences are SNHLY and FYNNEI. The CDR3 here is CASTTGRSTEAFF. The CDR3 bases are TGTGCCAGCACAACAGGGCGGTCGACTGAAGCTTTCTTT. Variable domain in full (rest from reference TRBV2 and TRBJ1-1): EPEVTQTPSHQVTQMGQEVILRCVPISNHLYFYWYRQILGQKVEFLVSFYNNEISEKSEIFDDQFSVERPDGSNFTLKIRSTKLEDSAMYFCASTTGRSTEAFFGQGTRLTVV.

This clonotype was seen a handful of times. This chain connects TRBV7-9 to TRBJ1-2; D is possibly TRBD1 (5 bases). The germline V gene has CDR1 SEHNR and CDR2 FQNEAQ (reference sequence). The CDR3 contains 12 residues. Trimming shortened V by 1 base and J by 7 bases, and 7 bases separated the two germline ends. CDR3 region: CASSLVGGGYTF. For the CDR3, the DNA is TGTGCCAGCAGCTTAGTCGGGGGTGGCTACACCTTC.

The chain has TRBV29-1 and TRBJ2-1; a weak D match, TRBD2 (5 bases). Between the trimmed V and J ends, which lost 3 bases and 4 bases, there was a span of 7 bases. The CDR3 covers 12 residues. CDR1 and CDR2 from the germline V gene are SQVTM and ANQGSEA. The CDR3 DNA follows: TGCAGCGTTGAGGGAGCGTACAATGAGCAGTTCTTC. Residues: CSVEGAYNEQFF.

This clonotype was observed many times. Here the CDR3 DNA reads TGTGCCAGCAGCTTCCGGGACAGGGCTGTCTATGGCTACACCTTC. Translated, it gives CASSFRDRAVYGYTF. The rearrangement links TRBV13 to TRBJ1-2; TRBD1 matches 9 bases. The CDR3 spans 15 residues. V gave up 3 bases and J gave up 4 bases; unmatched junction bases: 6. Germline CDR1 PRHDT, CDR2 FYEKMQ (reference sequence).

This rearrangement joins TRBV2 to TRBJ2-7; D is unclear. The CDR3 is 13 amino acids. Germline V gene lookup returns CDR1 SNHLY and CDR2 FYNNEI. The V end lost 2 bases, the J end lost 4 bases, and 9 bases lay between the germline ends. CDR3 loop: CASSEPPIYEQYF. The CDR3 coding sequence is TGTGCCAGCAGTGAACCGCCTATTTACGAGCAGTACTTC.

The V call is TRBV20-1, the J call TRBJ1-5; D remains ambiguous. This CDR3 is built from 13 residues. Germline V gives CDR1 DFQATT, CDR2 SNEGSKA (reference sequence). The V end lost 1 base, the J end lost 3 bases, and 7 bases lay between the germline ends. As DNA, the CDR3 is TGCAGTGCTAGAGGGGTTAACAATCAGCCCCAGCATTTT. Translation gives CSARGVNNQPQHF.

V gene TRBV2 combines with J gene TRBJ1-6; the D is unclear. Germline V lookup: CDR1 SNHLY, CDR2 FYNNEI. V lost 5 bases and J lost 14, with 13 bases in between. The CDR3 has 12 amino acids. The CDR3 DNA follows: TGTGCCAGCAGTCCTACCCCCGGTGCCCTCCACTTT. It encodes CASSPTPGALHF.

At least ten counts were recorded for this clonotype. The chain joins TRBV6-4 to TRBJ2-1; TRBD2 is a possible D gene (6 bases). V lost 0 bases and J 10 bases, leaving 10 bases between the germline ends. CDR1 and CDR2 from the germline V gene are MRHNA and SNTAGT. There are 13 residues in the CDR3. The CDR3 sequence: CASSDSTSKEQFF. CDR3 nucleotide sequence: TGTGCCAGCAGTGACTCCACTAGCAAAGAGCAGTTCTTC.

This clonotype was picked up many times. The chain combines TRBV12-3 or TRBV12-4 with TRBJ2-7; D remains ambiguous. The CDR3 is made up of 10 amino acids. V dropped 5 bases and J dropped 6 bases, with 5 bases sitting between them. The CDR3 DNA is TGTGCCAGCAGTGGCGTCGAGCAGTACTTC. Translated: CASSGVEQYF.

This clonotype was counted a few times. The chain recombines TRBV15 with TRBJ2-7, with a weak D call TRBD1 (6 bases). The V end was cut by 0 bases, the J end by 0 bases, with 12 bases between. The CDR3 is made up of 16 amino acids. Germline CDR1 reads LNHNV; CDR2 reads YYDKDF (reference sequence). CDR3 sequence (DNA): TGTGCCACCAGCAGAGATCTAACAGGGAGCTCCTACGAGCAGTACTTC. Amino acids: CATSRDLTGSSYEQYF.

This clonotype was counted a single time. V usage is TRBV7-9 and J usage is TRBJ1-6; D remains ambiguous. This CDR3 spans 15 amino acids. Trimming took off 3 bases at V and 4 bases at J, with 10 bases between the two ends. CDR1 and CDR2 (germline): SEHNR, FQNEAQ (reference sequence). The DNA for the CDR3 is TGTGCCAGCAGCTTTTACCTCCAGTATAATTCACCCCTCCACTTT. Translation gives CASSFYLQYNSPLHF.

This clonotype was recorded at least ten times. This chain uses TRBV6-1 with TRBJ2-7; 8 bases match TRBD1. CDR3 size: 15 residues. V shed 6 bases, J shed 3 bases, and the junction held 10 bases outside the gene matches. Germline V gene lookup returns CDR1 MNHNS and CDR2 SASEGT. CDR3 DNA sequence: TGTGCCAGCAGCCCCGCGGACAGGGTCGTCTACGAGCAGTACTTC. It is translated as CASSPADRVVYEQYF.

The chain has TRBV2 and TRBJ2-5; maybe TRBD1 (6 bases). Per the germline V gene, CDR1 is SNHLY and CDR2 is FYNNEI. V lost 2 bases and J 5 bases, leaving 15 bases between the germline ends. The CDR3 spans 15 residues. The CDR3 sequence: CASSELTGSWETQYF. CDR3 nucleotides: TGTGCCAGCAGTGAACTCACAGGGTCCTGGGAGACCCAGTACTTC.

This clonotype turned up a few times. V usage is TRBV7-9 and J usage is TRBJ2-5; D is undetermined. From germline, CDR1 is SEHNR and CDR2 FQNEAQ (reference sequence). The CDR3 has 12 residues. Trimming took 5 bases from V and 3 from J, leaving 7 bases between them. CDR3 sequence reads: CASSPREETQYF. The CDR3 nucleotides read TGTGCCAGCAGCCCTCGTGAAGAGACCCAGTACTTC.

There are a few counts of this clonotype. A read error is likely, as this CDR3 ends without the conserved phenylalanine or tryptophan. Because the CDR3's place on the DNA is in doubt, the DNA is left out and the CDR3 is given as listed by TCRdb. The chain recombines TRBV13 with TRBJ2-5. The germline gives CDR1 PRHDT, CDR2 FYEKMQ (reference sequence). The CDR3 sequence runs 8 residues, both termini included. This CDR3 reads CASSSGDQ.

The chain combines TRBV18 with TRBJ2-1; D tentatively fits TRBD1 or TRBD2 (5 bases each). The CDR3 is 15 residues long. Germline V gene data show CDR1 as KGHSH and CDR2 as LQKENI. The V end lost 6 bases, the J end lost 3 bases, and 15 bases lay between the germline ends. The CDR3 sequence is CASSPGPGDYNEQFF. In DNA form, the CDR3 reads TGTGCCAGCTCCCCGGGGCCCGGAGACTACAATGAGCAGTTCTTC.